This is a list of T cell receptor beta chains from one sample in a study of OX40 agonist ivuxolimab in advanced cancers. Libraries were prepared by immunoSEQ multiplex PCR; TCRdb keeps only in-frame clonotypes and omits some of them. The top ten clones hold over 0.8% of a sample with 75,000 to 100,000 clones, about 93% of them seen once. Specimen: CD4+ or CD8+ T cells sorted from blood, collected in a trial of the OX40 agonist ivuxolimab. Receptors originate from an adult with an advanced solid tumor such as melanoma, head and neck, liver or kidney cancer. The CDR3 runs from the conserved cysteine through the conserved F or W. The D gene is left open where the match is weak. Size values are once, few and many counts, or a class for expanded clones, and some rows have none.

j_call v_call d_call clone_size cdr3_aa cdr3_nt
TRBJ1-1 TRBV5-1 . . CASSFSGVDTEAFF TGCGCCAGCAGCTTTTCGGGGGTTGACACTGAAGCTTTCTTT
TRBJ1-5 TRBV28 TRBD1 . CASQEGTGVNQPQHF TGTGCCAGCCAGGAGGGAACAGGGGTCAATCAGCCCCAGCATTTT
TRBJ1-1 TRBV7-3 TRBD1 . CASSLSRTGTTEAFF TGTGCCAGCAGCTTATCCCGGACAGGTACCACTGAAGCTTTCTTT
TRBJ2-3 TRBV30 . . CAWSPQLGQPTQYF TGTGCCTGGAGTCCCCAACTCGGACAGCCTACGCAGTATTTT
TRBJ2-6 TRBV19 . once CASSIQGFSGANVLTF TGTGCCAGTAGTATACAGGGTTTCTCTGGGGCCAACGTCCTGACTTTC
TRBJ2-1 TRBV28 . . CASSRPAGRGDEQFF TGTGCCAGCAGTCGGCCAGCGGGCCGGGGAGATGAGCAGTTCTTC
TRBJ2-3 TRBV19 . . CASTIDVNTDTQYF TGTGCCAGTACTATAGACGTGAACACAGATACGCAGTATTTT
TRBJ2-7 TRBV19 TRBD2 once CASSRGLAEFYEQYF TGTGCCAGCTCACGGGGACTAGCGGAGTTCTACGAGCAGTACTTC
TRBJ2-7 TRBV9 TRBD2 . CASGRGLANYEQYF TGTGCCAGCGGACGGGGACTAGCGAATTACGAGCAGTACTTC
TRBJ2-3 TRBV11-1 TRBD2 . CASSWGLGGGRTGTQYF TGTGCCAGCAGCTGGGGTCTGGGCGGCGGGAGAACAGGTACGCAGTATTTT
TRBJ2-3 TRBV5-1 TRBD2 . CASSPVTSGRADTQYF TGCGCCAGCAGCCCGGTGACTAGCGGGAGGGCAGATACGCAGTATTTT
TRBJ2-7 TRBV7-2 . . CASSYSVARTYEQYF TGTGCCAGCAGCTACTCGGTAGCCAGAACCTACGAGCAGTACTTC
TRBJ2-3 TRBV6-1 . . CASSEDSSPFAYF TGTGCCAGCAGTGAAGACAGCTCACCCTTCGCGTATTTT
TRBJ2-7 TRBV28 TRBD1 . CASSNWGDRDEQYF TGTGCCAGCAGTAACTGGGGGGACAGGGACGAGCAGTACTTC
TRBJ2-7 TRBV7-3 . . CASSLTPAQGYEQYF TGTGCCAGCAGCTTAACCCCCGCGCAGGGATACGAGCAGTACTTC
TRBJ1-5 TRBV19 . . CASSSLGRGRNQPQHF TGTGCCAGTAGTTCCCTGGGTAGGGGTAGGAATCAGCCCCAGCATTTT
TRBJ2-5 TRBV7-7 . . CASSLGSAVGGTQYF TGTGCTAGCAGCTTAGGATCAGCGGTAGGGGGGACCCAGTACTTC
TRBJ2-2 TRBV19 . . CASKGQAAEGEPGELFF TGTGCCAGTAAGGGGCAGGCGGCCGAGGGGGAGCCCGGGGAGCTGTTTTTT